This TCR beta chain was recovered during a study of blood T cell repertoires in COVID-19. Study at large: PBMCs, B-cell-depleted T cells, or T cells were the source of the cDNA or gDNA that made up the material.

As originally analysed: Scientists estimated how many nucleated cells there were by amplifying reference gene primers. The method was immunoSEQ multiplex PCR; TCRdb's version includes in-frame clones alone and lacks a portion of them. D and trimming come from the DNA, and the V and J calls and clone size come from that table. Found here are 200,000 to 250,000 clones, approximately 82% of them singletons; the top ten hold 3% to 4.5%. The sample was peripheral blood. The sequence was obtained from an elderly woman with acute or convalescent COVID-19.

The CDR3 region has the DNA TGTGCCAGTAGTCCCTCAGGGACCTACGAGCAGTACTTC. Its translation: CASSPSGTYEQYF. J is TRBJ2-7 and V is TRBV19; TRBD1 is a possible D gene (5 bases). V lost 5 bases and J lost 2, with 10 bases in between. The CDR3 extends over 13 amino acids. The germline V gene has CDR1 LNHDA and CDR2 SQIVND (reference sequence).